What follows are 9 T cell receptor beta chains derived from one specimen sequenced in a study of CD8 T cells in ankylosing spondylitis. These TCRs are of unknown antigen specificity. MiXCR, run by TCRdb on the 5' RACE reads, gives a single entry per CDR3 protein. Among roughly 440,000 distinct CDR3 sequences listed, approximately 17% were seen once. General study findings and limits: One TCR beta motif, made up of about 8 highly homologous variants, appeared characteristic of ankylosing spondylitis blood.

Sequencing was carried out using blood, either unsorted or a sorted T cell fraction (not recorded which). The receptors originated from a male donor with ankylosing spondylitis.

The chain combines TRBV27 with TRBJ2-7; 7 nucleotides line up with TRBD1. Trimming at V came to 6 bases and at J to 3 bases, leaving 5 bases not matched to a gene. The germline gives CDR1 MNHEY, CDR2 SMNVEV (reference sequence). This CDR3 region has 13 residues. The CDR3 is CASSAGDSYEQYF. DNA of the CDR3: TGTGCCAGCAGCGCCGGGGACAGCTACGAGCAGTACTTC.

CDR3 nucleotide sequence: TGTGCCAGCAGCCTTGGCTGGGGCTTGGGGTCACCCCTCCACTTT. Its protein is CASSLGWGLGSPLHF. This chain links TRBV3-1 with TRBJ1-6, with D maybe TRBD1 (5 bases). The V and J ends lost 4 bases and 10 bases respectively, with 17 bases between them. In germline, CDR1 is LGHDT, CDR2 YNNKEL (reference sequence). CDR3 size: 15 residues.

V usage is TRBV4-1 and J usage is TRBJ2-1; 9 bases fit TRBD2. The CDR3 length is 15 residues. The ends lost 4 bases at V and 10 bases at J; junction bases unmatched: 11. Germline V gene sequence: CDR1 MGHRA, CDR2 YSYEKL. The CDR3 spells CASSPLAGVPGEQFF. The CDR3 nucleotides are TGCGCCAGCAGCCCGTTAGCGGGAGTCCCCGGGGAGCAGTTCTTC.

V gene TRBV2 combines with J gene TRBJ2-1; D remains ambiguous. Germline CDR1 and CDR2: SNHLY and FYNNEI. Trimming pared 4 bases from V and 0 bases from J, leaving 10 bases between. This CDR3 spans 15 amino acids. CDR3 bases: TGTGCCAGCAGTGGAGACACCCTCTCCTACAATGAGCAGTTCTTC. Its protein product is CASSGDTLSYNEQFF.

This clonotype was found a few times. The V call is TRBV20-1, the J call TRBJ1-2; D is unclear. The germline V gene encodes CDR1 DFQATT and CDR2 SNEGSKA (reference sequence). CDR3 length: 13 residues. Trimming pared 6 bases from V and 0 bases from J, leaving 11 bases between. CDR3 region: CSADRAANYGYTF. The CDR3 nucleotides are TGCAGTGCCGATCGGGCAGCTAACTATGGCTACACCTTC.

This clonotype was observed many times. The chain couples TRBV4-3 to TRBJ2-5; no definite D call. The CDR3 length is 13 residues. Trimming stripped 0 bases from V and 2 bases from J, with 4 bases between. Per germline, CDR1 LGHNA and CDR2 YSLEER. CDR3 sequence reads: CASSQDFQETQYF. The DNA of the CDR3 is TGCGCCAGCAGCCAAGACTTTCAAGAGACCCAGTACTTC.

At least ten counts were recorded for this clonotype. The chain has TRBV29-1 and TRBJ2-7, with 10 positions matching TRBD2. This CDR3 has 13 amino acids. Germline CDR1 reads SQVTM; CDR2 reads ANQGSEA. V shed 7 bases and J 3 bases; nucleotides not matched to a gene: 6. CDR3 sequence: CSAQTSGVYEQYF. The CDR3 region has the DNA TGCAGCGCACAAACTAGCGGGGTCTACGAGCAGTACTTC.

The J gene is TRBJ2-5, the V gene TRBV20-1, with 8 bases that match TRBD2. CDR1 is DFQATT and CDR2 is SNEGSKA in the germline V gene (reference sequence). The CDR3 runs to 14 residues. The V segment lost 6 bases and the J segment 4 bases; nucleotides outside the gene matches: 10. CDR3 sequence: CSAKVTGTRETQYF. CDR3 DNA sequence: TGCAGTGCAAAGGTAACCGGGACTAGAGAGACCCAGTACTTC.

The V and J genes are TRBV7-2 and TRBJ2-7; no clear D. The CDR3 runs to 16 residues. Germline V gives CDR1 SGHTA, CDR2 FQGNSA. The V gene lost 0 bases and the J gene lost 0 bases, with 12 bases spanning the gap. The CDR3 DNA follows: TGTGCCAGCAGCTTAGCTCTCGCCACGGGCTCCTACGAGCAGTACTTC. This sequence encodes CASSLALATGSYEQYF.